This TCR beta chain is drawn from a study of blood T cell repertoires in COVID-19. Per the original data handling: Reference gene primer amplification in the assay estimated nucleated cell counts. Libraries were prepared by immunoSEQ multiplex PCR; TCRdb keeps only in-frame clonotypes and omits some of them. The V and J calls and clone size were taken over from that table, and D and trimming were inferred from the DNA. Among about 180,000 clones listed, roughly three quarters were seen once. The length of the CDR3 is 14 residues. Germline trimming cut 3 bases from V and 4 bases from J; bases unmatched to any gene: 4. The V gene's germline CDR1 is SQVTM and CDR2 ANQGSEA.

This receptor was taken from a man aged 55-75 years who had been exposed to COVID-19. The sample was PBMCs or T cells enriched from blood (not recorded which). The V gene is TRBV29-1, the J gene TRBJ2-1; 9 bases map to TRBD1. The DNA of the CDR3 is TGCAGCGTTGAGGACAGGGGCCGGTACAATGAGCAGTTCTTC. Protein product: CSVEDRGRYNEQFF.